This T cell receptor (beta chain) came from a study of monozygotic twins with inflammatory bowel disease. TCRdb reprocessed the 5' RACE reads, keeping one entry per CDR3 protein, no DNA. The ten top clones account for 2% to 3%, within a sample of 420,000 or so distinct CDR3 sequences. This CDR3 has 16 amino acids. Germline CDR1 reads SGHTA; CDR2 reads FQGTGA. Staff drew a roughly 2.5 ml blood sample from each donor. Sequenced material: blood. The TCR originated in a human donor with ulcerative colitis or Crohn's disease, or a healthy co-twin of an affected twin (not recorded which). The chain employs TRBV7-3 and TRBJ2-2. CDR3 region: CASSPQGPRNTGELFF. Full variable domain (rest looked up from reference TRBV7-3 and TRBJ2-2): GAGVSQTPSNKVTEKGKYVELRCDPISGHTALYWYRQSLGQGPEFLIYFQGTGAADDSGLPNDRFFAVRPEGSVSTLKIQRTERGDSAVYLCASSPQGPRNTGELFFGEGSRLTVL.